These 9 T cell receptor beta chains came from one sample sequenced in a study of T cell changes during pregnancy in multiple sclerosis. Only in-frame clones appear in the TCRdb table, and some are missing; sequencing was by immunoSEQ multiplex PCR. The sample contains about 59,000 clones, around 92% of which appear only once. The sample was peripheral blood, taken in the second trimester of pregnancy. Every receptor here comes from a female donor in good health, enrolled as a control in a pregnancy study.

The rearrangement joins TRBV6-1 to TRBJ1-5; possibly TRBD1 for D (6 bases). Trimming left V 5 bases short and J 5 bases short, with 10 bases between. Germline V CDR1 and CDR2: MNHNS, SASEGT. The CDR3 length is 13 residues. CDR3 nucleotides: TGTGCCAGCAGTCAGGGGCCCCATCAGCCCCAGCATTTT. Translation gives CASSQGPHQPQHF.

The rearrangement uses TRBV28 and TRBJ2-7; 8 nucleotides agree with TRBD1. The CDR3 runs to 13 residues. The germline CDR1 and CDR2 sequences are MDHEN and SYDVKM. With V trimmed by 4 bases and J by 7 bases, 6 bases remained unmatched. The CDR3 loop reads CASSSGQGGEQYF. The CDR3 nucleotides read TGTGCCAGCAGTTCCGGACAGGGTGGGGAGCAGTACTTC.

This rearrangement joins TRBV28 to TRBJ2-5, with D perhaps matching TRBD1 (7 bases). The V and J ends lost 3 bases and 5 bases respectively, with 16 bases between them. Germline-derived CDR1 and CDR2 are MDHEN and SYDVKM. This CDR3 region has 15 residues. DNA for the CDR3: TGTGCCAGCAGTTTTGGTCCCAGGGGGGAGGAGACCCAGTACTTC. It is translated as CASSFGPRGEETQYF.

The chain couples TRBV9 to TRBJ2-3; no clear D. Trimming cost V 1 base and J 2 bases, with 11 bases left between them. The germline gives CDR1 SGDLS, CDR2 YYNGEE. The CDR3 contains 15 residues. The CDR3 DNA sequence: TGTGCCAGCAGCGTACACAGCACCTCCACAGATACGCAGTATTTT. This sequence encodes CASSVHSTSTDTQYF.

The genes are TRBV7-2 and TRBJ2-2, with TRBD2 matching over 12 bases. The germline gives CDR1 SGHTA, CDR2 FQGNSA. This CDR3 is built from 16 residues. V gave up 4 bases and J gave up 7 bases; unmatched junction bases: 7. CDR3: CASSSGLAGWGGELFF. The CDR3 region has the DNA TGTGCCAGCAGCTCCGGACTAGCGGGATGGGGCGGGGAGCTGTTTTTT.

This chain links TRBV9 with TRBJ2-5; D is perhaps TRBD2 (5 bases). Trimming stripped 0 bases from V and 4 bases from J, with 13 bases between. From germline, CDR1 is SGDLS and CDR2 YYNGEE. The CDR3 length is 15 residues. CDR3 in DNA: TGTGCCAGCAGCGTAGGTCGGGGAGTGGGAGAGACCCAGTACTTC. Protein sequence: CASSVGRGVGETQYF.

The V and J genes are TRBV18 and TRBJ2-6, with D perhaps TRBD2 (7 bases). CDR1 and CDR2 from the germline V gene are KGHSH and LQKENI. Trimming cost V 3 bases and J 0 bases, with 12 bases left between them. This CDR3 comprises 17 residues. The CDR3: CASSPRGASSGANVLTF. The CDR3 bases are TGTGCCAGCTCACCCCGGGGGGCGAGCTCTGGGGCCAACGTCCTGACTTTC.

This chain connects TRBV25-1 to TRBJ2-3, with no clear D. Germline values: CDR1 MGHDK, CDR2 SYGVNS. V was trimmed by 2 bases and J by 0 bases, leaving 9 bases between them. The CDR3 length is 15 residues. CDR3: CASSETHPSTDTQYF. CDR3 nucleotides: TGTGCCAGCAGTGAAACACACCCTAGCACAGATACGCAGTATTTT. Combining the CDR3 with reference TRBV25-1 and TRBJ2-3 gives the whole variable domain EADIYQTPRYLVIGTGKKITLECSQTMGHDKMYWYQQDPGMELHLIHYSYGVNSTEKGDLSSESTVSRIRTEHFPLTLESARPSHTSQYLCASSETHPSTDTQYFGPGTRLTVL.

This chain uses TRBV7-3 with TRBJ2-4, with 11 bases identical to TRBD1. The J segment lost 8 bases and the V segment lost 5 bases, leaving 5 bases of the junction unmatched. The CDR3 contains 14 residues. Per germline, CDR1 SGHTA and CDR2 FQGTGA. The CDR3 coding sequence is TGTGCCAGCAGCCCCGGGACAGGGGGAGACATTCAGTACTTC. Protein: CASSPGTGGDIQYF.